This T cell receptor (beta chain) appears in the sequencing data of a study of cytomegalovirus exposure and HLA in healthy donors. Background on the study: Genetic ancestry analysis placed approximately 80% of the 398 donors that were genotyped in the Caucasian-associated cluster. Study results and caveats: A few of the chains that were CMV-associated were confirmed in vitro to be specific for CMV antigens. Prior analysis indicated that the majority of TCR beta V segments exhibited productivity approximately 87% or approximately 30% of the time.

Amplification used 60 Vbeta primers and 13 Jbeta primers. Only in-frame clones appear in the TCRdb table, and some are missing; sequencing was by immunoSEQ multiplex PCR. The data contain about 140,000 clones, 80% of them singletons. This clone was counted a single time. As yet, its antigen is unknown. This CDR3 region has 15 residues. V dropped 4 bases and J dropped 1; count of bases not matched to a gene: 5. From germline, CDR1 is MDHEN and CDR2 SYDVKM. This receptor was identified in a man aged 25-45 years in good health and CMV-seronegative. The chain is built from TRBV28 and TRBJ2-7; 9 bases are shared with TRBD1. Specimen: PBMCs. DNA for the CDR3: TGTGCCAGCAGTTCCTCCGGGACAGGGTCCTACGAGCAGTACTTC. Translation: CASSSSGTGSYEQYF.